Each of the 5 T cell receptor beta chains below was sequenced from the same sample in a study of T cells in localized non-small cell lung cancer. The repertoire was sequenced with immunoSEQ multiplex PCR; TCRdb's copy has only in-frame clones and lacks some. The sample lists 1,500 to 2,000 clones, under 25% occurring once. Source: normal lung tissue next to the tumor, taken before any cancer treatment. The receptors were gathered from a man aged 35 to 69 with stage I lung adenocarcinoma.

This clone has only a few counts. The chain is built from TRBV11-3 and TRBJ2-7, with TRBD1 identical over 9 bases. This CDR3 contains 16 residues. The J segment lost 3 bases and the V segment lost 2 bases, leaving 8 bases of the junction unmatched. Germline-derived CDR1 and CDR2 are SGHNT and YENEEA. The CDR3 nucleotides read TGTGCCAGCAGCTTAAGGCCGGGACAGGGCATCTACGAGCAGTACTTC. Translated, it gives CASSLRPGQGIYEQYF.

This chain uses TRBV11-3 with TRBJ1-5; no clear D gene. CDR3 length equals 15 residues. The ends were cut back, 3 bases at V and 2 bases at J, with 11 bases in the middle. Germline V gives CDR1 SGHNT, CDR2 YENEEA. CDR3 nucleotides: TGTGCCAGCAGCTTGATGGCTGGGGGCAATCAGCCCCAGCATTTT. It translates to CASSLMAGGNQPQHF.

In its sample, this clone ranks as large. The rearrangement joins TRBV11-3 to TRBJ2-1; D uncertain. There are 14 residues in the CDR3. V was trimmed by 3 bases and J by 4 bases, leaving 10 bases between them. Looked up from germline, CDR1 is SGHNT and CDR2 is YENEEA. CDR3 sequence reads: CASSFTRAYNEQFF. CDR3 nucleotide sequence: TGTGCCAGCAGCTTTACACGGGCTTACAATGAGCAGTTCTTC.

Only a few counts were recorded for this clone. The rearrangement links TRBV11-3 to TRBJ2-7, with no clear D. V lost 0 bases and J 5 bases, leaving 11 bases between the germline ends. Germline V gene sequence: CDR1 SGHNT, CDR2 YENEEA. The CDR3 loop spans 14 amino acids. This chain's CDR3 is CASSLDPGTNEQYF. In nucleotides, the CDR3 is TGTGCCAGCAGCTTAGATCCAGGCACCAACGAGCAGTACTTC.

The chain links TRBV15 to TRBJ2-1, with TRBD2 identical over 8 bases. The germline CDR1 and CDR2 sequences are LNHNV and YYDKDF (reference sequence). The CDR3 is 17 amino acids. With V trimmed by 1 base and J by 2 bases, 7 bases remained unmatched. CDR3 in amino acids: CATSRGNSGNPYNEQFF. DNA of the CDR3: TGTGCCACCAGCAGAGGTAATAGCGGGAACCCCTACAATGAGCAGTTCTTC.